This T cell receptor (beta chain) is from a study of blood T cell repertoires in COVID-19. Whole-study context: Samples taken during acute and convalescent COVID-19 were collected in the United States, Italy and Spain. PBMCs, B-cell-depleted T cells, or T cells were the source of the cDNA or gDNA that made up the material.

Measured with immunoSEQ multiplex PCR; TCRdb has only the in-frame clones, and not every one. The sample shows approximately 100,000 clones, about 91% of them seen only once. Looked up from germline, CDR1 is SGHAT and CDR2 is FQNNGV. The germline V and J ends were trimmed by 1 base and 3 bases, with 12 bases remaining between them. The CDR3 covers 15 residues. The origin of this receptor is a man aged 50 to 60 with acute or convalescent COVID-19. The rearrangement uses TRBV11-2 and TRBJ1-1; a weak D match, TRBD1 (6 bases). The sample was peripheral blood. The chain's CDR3 is CASSLGSGGHTEAFF. The DNA for the CDR3 is TGTGCCAGCAGCTTAGGGTCCGGGGGGCACACTGAAGCTTTCTTT.